The present entry profiles one T cell receptor beta chain with its context. As yet, its antigen is unknown. One end of the junction does not line up with germline, which may come from a read error. This sample's RNA came from whole unsorted tissue. This sample stems from a study of tumor and adjacent non-tumor tissue in lung cancer. Three rounds of nested PCR, following a modified ARM-PCR protocol, produced the TCRbeta library. TCRdb reanalysed the multiplex PCR reads using MiXCR and keeps one entry per CDR3 protein. The table has roughly 120,000 distinct CDR3 sequences, approximately 80% seen once. CDR1 is MDHEN, CDR2 SYDVKM, per germline. The CDR3 totals 15 residues. Study observations and caveats: Patients with more diverse tumor TCRs had worse survival. In normal lung, the top 100 clones were significantly more dominant than in tumor.

The V gene is TRBV28, the J gene TRBJ1-4; D is undetermined. This TCR was sampled from a man aged 65 to 85 with non-small cell lung cancer. Sequencing used lung tumor tissue. The CDR3 bases are TGTGCCAGCAGTTTATGCTCAGGTACTAATGAAAGACTGTTTTTT. Protein sequence: CASSLCSGTNERLFF.